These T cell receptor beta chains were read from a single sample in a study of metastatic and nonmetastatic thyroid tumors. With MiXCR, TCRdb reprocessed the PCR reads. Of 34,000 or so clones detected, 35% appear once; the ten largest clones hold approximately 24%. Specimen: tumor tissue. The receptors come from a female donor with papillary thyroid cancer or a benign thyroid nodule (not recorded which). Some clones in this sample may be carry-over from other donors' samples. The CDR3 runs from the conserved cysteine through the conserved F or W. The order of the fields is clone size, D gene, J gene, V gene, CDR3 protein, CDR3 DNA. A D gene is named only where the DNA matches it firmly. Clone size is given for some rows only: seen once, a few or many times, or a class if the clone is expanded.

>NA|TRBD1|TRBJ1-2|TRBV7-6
CASSLQQGAFAGYTF
TGTGCCAGCAGCTTGCAACAGGGGGCCTTTGCTGGCTACACCTTC
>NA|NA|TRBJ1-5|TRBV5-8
CASSLLTDQPQHF
TGTGCCAGCAGCTTGTTAACGGATCAGCCCCAGCATTTT
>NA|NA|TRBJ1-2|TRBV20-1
CSAWDGSNYGYTF
TGCAGTGCCTGGGACGGTTCTAACTATGGCTACACCTTC
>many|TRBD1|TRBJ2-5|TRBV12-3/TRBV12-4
CASSPGEGGRETQYF
TGTGCCAGCAGCCCGGGTGAAGGGGGCCGAGAGACCCAGTACTTC
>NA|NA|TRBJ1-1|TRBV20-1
CSARTPIGTEAFF
TGCAGTGCCAGAACTCCCATTGGCACTGAAGCTTTCTTT
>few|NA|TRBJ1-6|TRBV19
CASSMGRFDSPLHF
TGTGCCAGTAGTATGGGCAGGTTTGATTCACCCCTCCACTTT
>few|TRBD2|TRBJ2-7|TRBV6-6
CASSYASPGRLAGEQYF
TGTGCCAGCAGTTACGCCTCCCCAGGTAGACTAGCGGGCGAGCAGTACTTC
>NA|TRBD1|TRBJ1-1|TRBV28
CASNSGTATLGTEAFF
TGTGCCAGCAACTCCGGGACAGCTACCCTGGGGACTGAAGCTTTCTTT
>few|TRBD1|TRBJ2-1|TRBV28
CASSLDPGQSSYNEQFF
TGTGCCAGCAGTTTAGACCCGGGACAGAGCTCCTACAATGAGCAGTTCTTC
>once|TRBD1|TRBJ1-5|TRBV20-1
CSARMTGSTSNQPQHF
TGCAGTGCCAGAATGACAGGGTCGACTAGCAATCAGCCCCAGCATTTT
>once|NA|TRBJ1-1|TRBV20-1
CSARSDQITGRRLSTEAFF
TGCAGTGCTAGATCCGACCAAATAACAGGGAGAAGGCTGAGCACTGAAGCTTTCTTT
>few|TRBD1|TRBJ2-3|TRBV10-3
CAISRDRGHTDTQYF
TGTGCCATCAGCCGGGACAGGGGGCACACAGATACGCAGTATTTT
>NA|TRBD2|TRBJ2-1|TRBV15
CATSRSAGAPNEQFF
TGTGCCACCAGCAGATCCGCGGGAGCTCCCAATGAGCAGTTCTTC
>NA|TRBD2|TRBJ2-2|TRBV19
CASSLGGRGTGELFF
TGTGCCAGTAGTCTTGGTGGGAGGGGCACCGGGGAGCTGTTTTTT
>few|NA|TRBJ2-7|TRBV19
CASSLRGYSYEQYF
TGTGCCAGTAGTTTGCGGGGTTACTCCTACGAGCAGTACTTC
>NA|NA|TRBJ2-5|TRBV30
CAWSTPPGRQETQYF
TGTGCCTGGAGTACCCCCCCCGGAAGGCAAGAGACCCAGTACTTC
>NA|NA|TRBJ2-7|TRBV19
CASSMSHLDVYEQYF
TGTGCCAGTAGTATGTCCCACTTAGACGTCTACGAGCAGTACTTC
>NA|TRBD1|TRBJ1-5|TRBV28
CASSSRQGHQPQHF
TGTGCCAGCAGTTCCCGACAGGGCCATCAGCCCCAGCATTTT
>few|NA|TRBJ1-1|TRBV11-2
CASSLVKGNTEAFF
TGTGCCAGCAGCTTAGTTAAGGGGAACACTGAAGCTTTCTTT
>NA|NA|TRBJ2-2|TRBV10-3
CAISESYRLNTGELFF
TGTGCCATCAGTGAGAGCTACAGATTAAACACCGGGGAGCTGTTTTTT
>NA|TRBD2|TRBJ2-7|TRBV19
CASSPTSGRAYEQYF
TGTGCCAGTAGCCCTACTAGCGGGAGGGCCTACGAGCAGTACTTC
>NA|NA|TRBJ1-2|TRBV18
CASSPLVANGQNYGYTF
TGTGCCAGCTCACCACTCGTAGCCAATGGACAGAACTATGGCTACACCTTC
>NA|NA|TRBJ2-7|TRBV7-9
CASSRQTASYEQYF
TGTGCCAGCAGCCGACAGACAGCCTCCTACGAGCAGTACTTC
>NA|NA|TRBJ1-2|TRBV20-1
CSARGTRAGGYTF
TGCAGTGCTAGAGGCACGAGGGCCGGTGGCTACACCTTC
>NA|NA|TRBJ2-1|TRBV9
CASSLGGDSYNEQFF
TGTGCCAGCAGCCTCGGTGGAGACTCCTACAATGAGCAGTTCTTC
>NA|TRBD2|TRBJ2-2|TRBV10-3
CAMGLAVDGELFF
TGTGCCATGGGACTAGCGGTTGACGGGGAGCTGTTTTTT
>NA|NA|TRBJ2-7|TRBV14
CASSQGWGARNEQYF
TGTGCCAGCAGCCAAGGGTGGGGGGCGCGAAACGAGCAGTACTTC
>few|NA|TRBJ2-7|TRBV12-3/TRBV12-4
CASSLGVVYEQYF
TGTGCCAGCAGTTTGGGGGTGGTGTACGAGCAGTACTTC
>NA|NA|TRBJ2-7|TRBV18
CASSVTSYEQYF
TGTGCCAGCTCCGTGACATCGTACGAGCAGTACTTC
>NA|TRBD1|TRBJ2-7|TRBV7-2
CASSMGQGASYEQYF
TGTGCCAGCAGCATGGGACAGGGGGCTTCCTACGAGCAGTACTTC
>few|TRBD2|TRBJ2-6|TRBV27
CACGLAGFSGANVLTF
TGTGCCTGTGGACTAGCGGGTTTCTCTGGGGCCAACGTCCTGACTTTC
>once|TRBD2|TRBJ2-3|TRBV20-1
CSARDLRGVTDTQYF
TGCAGTGCTAGAGATCTGCGGGGGGTCACAGATACGCAGTATTTT
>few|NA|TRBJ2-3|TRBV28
CASSLPGGRTDTQYF
TGTGCCAGCAGTTTACCTGGGGGCCGCACAGATACGCAGTATTTT
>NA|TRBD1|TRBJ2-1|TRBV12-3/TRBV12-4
CASGTGTVNEQFF
TGTGCCAGCGGAACGGGGACAGTCAATGAGCAGTTCTTC
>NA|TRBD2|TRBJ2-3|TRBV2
CASSRDSGGGTDTQYF
TGTGCCAGCAGTCGCGACAGCGGGGGAGGCACAGATACGCAGTATTTT
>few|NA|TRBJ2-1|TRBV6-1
CASSEAGGGSYNEQFF
TGTGCCAGCAGTGAAGCGGGCGGTGGCTCCTACAATGAGCAGTTCTTC
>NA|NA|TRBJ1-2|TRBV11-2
CASSLVRNYGYTF
TGTGCCAGCAGCTTAGTCAGAAACTATGGCTACACCTTC
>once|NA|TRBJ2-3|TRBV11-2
CASSFSTDTQYF
TGTGCCAGCAGCTTTAGCACAGATACGCAGTATTTT
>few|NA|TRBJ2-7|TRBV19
CASSIAGDYEQYF
TGTGCCAGTAGTATAGCAGGGGACTACGAGCAGTACTTC
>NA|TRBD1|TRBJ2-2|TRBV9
CASSPGTANTGELFF
TGTGCCAGCAGCCCGGGGACAGCGAACACCGGGGAGCTGTTTTTT
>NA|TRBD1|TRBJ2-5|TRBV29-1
CSKGQGFQETRYF
TGCAGCAAAGGACAGGGGTTCCAAGAGACCCGGTACTTC
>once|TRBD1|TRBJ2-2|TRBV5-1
CASSRGTGVGELFF
TGCGCCAGCAGCCGAGGGACAGGGGTCGGGGAGCTGTTTTTT
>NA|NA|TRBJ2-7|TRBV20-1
CSASGVHYEQYF
TGCAGTGCTAGCGGGGTCCACTACGAGCAGTACTTC
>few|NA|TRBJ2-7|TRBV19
CASSISQGTYEQYF
TGTGCCAGTAGTATATCGCAGGGCACCTACGAGCAGTACTTC
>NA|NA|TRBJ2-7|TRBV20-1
CSAREEGFYEQYF
TGCAGTGCTAGGGAAGAAGGATTCTACGAGCAGTACTTC
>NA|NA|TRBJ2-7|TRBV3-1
CASSRNTGSPYEQYF
TGTGCCAGCAGCCGAAACACAGGGAGTCCCTACGAGCAGTACTTC
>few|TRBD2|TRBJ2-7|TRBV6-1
CASSPGLAVPEQYF
TGTGCCAGCAGTCCGGGACTAGCGGTACCCGAGCAGTACTTC
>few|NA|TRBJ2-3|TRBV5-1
CASSSWGTDWQYF
TGCGCCAGCAGTTCCTGGGGCACAGATTGGCAGTATTTT
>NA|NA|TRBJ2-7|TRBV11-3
CASSLALGIGNYEQYF
TGTGCCAGCAGCTTAGCTTTGGGCATCGGGAACTACGAGCAGTACTTC
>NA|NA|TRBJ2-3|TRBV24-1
CATSDLDRNTDTQYF
TGTGCCACCAGTGACTTGGACAGAAACACAGATACGCAGTATTTT
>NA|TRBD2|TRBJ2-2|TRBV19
CASREGTSGRGELFF
TGTGCCAGTAGGGAGGGAACTAGCGGGAGAGGGGAGCTGTTTTTT
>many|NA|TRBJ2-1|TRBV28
CASRLPGPSNEQFF
TGTGCCAGCAGGTTACCGGGACCCTCCAATGAGCAGTTCTTC
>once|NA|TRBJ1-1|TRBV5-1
CASSLGLQGMTEAFF
TGCGCCAGCAGTTTGGGCCTCCAGGGAATGACTGAAGCTTTCTTT
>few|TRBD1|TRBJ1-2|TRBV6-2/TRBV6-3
CASSYVGQIFYGYTF
TGTGCCAGCAGTTACGTGGGACAGATCTTCTATGGCTACACCTTC
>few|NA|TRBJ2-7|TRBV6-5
CASSYSSEQYF
TGTGCCAGCAGTTACTCTTCCGAGCAGTACTTC
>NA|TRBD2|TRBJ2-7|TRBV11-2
CASTFRLGTSNEQYF
TGTGCCAGCACCTTCCGTCTGGGGACTAGTAACGAGCAGTACTTC
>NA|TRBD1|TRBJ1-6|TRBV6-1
CAIQSTGQLNSPLHF
TGTGCCATCCAGTCGACGGGACAGCTTAATTCACCCCTCCACTTT
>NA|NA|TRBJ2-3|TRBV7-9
CASSLVRGSTDTQYF
TGTGCCAGCAGCTTAGTACGGGGAAGCACAGATACGCAGTATTTT
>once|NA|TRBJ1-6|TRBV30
CAWSYPPGNSPLHF
TGTGCCTGGAGTTACCCCCCTGGAAATTCACCCCTCCACTTT